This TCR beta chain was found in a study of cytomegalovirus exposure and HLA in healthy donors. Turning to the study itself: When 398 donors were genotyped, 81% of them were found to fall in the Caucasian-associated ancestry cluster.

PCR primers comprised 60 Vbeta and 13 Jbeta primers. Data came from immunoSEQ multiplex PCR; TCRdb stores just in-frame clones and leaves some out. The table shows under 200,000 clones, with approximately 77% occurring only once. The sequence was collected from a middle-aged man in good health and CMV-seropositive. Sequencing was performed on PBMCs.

The CDR3 loop reads CASSLGREAFF. CDR3 DNA sequence: TGTGCCAGCAGCTTAGGTCGTGAAGCTTTCTTT. The J gene is TRBJ1-1, the V gene TRBV7-9; D is ambiguous. This CDR3 region has 11 residues. V lost 1 base and J lost 7, with 4 bases in between. Germline CDR1 is SEHNR and CDR2 is FQNEAQ (reference sequence).